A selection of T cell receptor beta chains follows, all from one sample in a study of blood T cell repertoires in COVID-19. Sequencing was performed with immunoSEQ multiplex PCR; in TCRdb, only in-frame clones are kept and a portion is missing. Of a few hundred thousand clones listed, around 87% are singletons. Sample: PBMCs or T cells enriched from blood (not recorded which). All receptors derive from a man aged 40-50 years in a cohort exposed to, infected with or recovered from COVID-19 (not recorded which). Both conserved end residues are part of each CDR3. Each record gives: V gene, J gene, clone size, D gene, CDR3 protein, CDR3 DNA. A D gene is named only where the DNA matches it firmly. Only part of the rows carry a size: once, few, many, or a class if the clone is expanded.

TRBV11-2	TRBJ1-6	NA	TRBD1	CASSLGAGTGNSPLHF	TGTGCCAGCAGCTTAGGAGCCGGGACAGGGAATTCACCCCTCCACTTT
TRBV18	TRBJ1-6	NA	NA	CASSPLGEDNSPLHF	TGTGCCAGCTCACCGCTCGGGGAAGATAATTCACCCCTCCACTTT
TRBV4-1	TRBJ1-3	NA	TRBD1	CASSVRQGRSGNTIYF	TGCGCCAGCAGCGTTCGACAGGGGCGTTCTGGAAACACCATATATTTT
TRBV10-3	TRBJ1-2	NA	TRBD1	CAIRGDSQVYGYTF	TGTGCCATCAGGGGGGACAGCCAAGTATATGGCTACACCTTC
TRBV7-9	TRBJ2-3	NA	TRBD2	CASSHLGGATDTQYF	TGTGCCAGCAGCCACCTCGGGGGGGCGACAGATACGCAGTATTTT
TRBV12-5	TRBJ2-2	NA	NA	CASGSNTGELFF	TGTGCTAGTGGCTCTAACACCGGGGAGCTGTTTTTT
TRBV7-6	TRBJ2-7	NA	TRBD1	CASSLLGTGGSYEQYF	TGTGCCAGCAGCTTACTTGGGACAGGGGGCTCCTACGAGCAGTACTTC
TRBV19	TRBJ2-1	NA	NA	CASSIYPVSSSYNEQFF	TGTGCCAGTAGTATTTACCCTGTTAGTAGCTCCTACAATGAGCAGTTCTTC
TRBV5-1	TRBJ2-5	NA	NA	CASSLGGPQETQYF	TGCGCCAGCAGCTTGGGTGGGCCCCAAGAGACCCAGTACTTC
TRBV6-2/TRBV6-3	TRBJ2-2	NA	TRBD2	CASSYPIGLAGANTGELFF	TGTGCCAGCAGTTACCCTATTGGACTAGCGGGAGCGAACACCGGGGAGCTGTTTTTT
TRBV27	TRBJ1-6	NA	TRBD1	CASRGQGKYSPLHF	TGTGCCAGCAGGGGACAGGGTAAATATTCACCCCTCCACTTT
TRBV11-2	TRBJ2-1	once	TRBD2	CASSLVLAGNNEQFF	TGTGCCAGCAGCTTAGTACTAGCGGGGAACAATGAGCAGTTCTTC
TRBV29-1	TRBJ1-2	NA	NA	CSAGGQGNYGYTF	TGCAGCGCCGGGGGGCAGGGCAACTATGGCTACACCTTC
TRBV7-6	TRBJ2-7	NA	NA	CASSLEGWGTYEQYF	TGTGCCAGCAGCTTAGAGGGATGGGGGACTTACGAGCAGTACTTC
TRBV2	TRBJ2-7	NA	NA	CASRQEAGISYEQYF	TGTGCCAGCAGACAAGAGGCAGGGATCTCCTACGAGCAGTACTTC
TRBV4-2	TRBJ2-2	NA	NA	CASSQDHSKPTGELFF	TGTGCCAGCAGCCAAGATCATAGTAAACCAACCGGGGAGCTGTTTTTT
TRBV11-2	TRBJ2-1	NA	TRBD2	CASSSGSPSYNEQFF	TGTGCCAGCTCTAGCGGGAGTCCTTCCTACAATGAGCAGTTCTTC
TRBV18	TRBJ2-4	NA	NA	CASSPEGGLAKNIQYF	TGTGCCAGCTCACCGGAGGGCGGATTAGCCAAAAACATTCAGTACTTC
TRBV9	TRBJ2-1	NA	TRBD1	CASRGQGNEQFF	TGTGCCAGCAGAGGACAGGGGAATGAGCAGTTCTTC
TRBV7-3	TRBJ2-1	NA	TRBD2	CASSLGSGRPNEQFF	TGTGCCAGCAGCTTAGGTAGCGGGAGGCCCAATGAGCAGTTCTTC
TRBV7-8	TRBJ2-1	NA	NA	CASSFQRVAFNEQFF	TGTGCCAGCAGCTTTCAGCGGGTGGCTTTCAATGAGCAGTTCTTC
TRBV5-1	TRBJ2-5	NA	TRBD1	CASSWDRGVETQYF	TGCGCCAGCAGCTGGGACAGGGGGGTCGAGACCCAGTACTTC
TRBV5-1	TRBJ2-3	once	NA	CASSALTDTQYF	TGCGCCAGCAGCGCGCTCACAGATACGCAGTATTTT
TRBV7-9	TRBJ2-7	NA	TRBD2	CASSHAGLAGGPIFF	TGTGCCAGCAGCCACGCCGGACTAGCGGGAGGCCCAATCTTTTTC
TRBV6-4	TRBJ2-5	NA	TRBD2	CASSDPGLANDSNQETQYF	TGTGCCAGCAGTGACCCCGGACTAGCGAACGACTCTAACCAAGAGACCCAGTACTTC